This T cell receptor beta chain was observed in a study of T cells in localized non-small cell lung cancer. Whole-study results and caveats: Longer survival (overall) was linked to higher T cell density in blood.

CDR1 is SQVTM, CDR2 ANQGSEA, per germline. CDR3 length: 16 residues. The V gene lost 5 bases and the J gene lost 3 bases, with 21 bases spanning the gap. Clones were read by immunoSEQ multiplex PCR, and TCRdb kept only the in-frame ones, dropping some. Of around 19,000 clones listed, approximately 87% are singletons. Regarding this clone: Antigen unknown.

The material was PBMCs, obtained before any cancer treatment. The chain joins TRBV29-1 to TRBJ2-3; D is perhaps TRBD2 (6 bases). This TCR came from a man between 40 and 70 years old with stage II squamous cell lung carcinoma. The DNA of the CDR3 is TGCAGCGTTCAACCTATAGCGGCCTCAGGAACAGATACGCAGTATTTT. As protein: CSVQPIAASGTDTQYF.